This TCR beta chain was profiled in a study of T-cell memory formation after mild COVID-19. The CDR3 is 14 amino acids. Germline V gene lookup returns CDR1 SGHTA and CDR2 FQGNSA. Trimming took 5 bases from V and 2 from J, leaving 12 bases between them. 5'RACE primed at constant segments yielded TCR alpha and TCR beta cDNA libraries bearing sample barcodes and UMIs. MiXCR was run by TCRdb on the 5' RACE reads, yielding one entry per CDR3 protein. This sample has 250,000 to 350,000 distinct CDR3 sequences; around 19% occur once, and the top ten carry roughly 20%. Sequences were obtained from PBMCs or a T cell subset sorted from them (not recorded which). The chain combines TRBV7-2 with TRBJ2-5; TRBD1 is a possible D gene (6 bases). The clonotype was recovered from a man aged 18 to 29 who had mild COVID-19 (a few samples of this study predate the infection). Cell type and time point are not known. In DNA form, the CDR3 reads TGTGCCAGCAGCGTACAGGGTTCGCAAGAGACCCAGTACTTC. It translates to CASSVQGSQETQYF. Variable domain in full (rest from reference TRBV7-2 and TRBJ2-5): GAGVSQSPSNKVTEKGKDVELRCDPISGHTALYWYRQSLGQGLEFLIYFQGNSAPDKSGLPSDRFSAERTGGSVSTLTIQRTQQEDSAVYLCASSVQGSQETQYFGPGTRLLVL.